This T cell receptor beta chain came from a study of blood T cell repertoires in COVID-19 (TCRdb year 2020). Looking at the study overall: Collaborator samples came from the United States, Italy and Spain and covered acute and convalescent phases of COVID-19. The repertoires were released in a freely available public database meant as a resource for research on the immune response to SARS-CoV-2. The dataset comprised deeply sampled blood TCRbeta repertoires from subjects exposed to, actively infected with, or recovered from COVID-19. Where available, HLA class I and class II types were obtained from metadata supplied by the sample provider rather than from assay-based typing. Samples came from the ongoing ImmuneRACE study (first 160 participants) plus 1,254 subjects from 6 global collaborators. Sample metadata almost always included a de-identified subject ID, COVID-19 status, age in years and sex. The prospective study material was composed of cDNA or gDNA derived from T cells, B-cell-depleted T cells, or PBMCs. The investigation overall reported the following: How much clinical and demographic metadata was included differed by source and by participant, and the metadata was provided uncurated.

TCRbeta CDR3 regions were amplified from genomic DNA using the immunoSEQ Assay, a bias-controlled multiplex PCR. As for the original processing: Nucleated cell counts per sample were estimated from amplification of reference gene primers within the assay. Sequence reads were collapsed and filtered to measure the absolute abundance of every unique TCRbeta CDR3 rearrangement. For each sample, productive Simpson clonality was calculated as the square root of Simpson's diversity index over productive rearrangements. Drawn from immuneACCESS, this table holds only the in-frame rearrangements with V and J called that TCRdb kept. Clones are partly lost; checked studies trace under half to an unresolved V gene and leave the rest unexplained. V and J calls and clone size come straight from that table; D and trimming were deduced from the DNA. The sample table lists around 120,000 clones, 85% to 90% of them with a count of one. Roughly 10% of the sample is taken by the ten largest.

Collaborating institutions collected whole blood in K2EDTA tubes following their own protocols. For TCRbeta analysis, collaborator samples were shipped as frozen whole blood, as isolated PBMCs, or as DNA extracted from either sample type. Note on this clone: Its antigen has not been determined. The sample holds no much larger clone one base away, and base qualities are not on file.

Input material: peripheral blood. This TCR came from a man older than 75 with acute or convalescent COVID-19.

The CDR3 reads CASSQDIGRAGNEQFF. Here is the DNA: TGCGCCAGCAGCCAAGACATCGGGAGGGCCGGAAATGAGCAGTTCTTC. The rearrangement joined TRBV4-3 to TRBJ2-1, with 8 bases in between that match TRBD2. Here V drops 0 bases and J drops 7 bases, and the junction holds 8 bases not matched to any gene. CDR1 and CDR2 are read off the germline V gene as LGHNA and YSLEER. Taken from cysteine to phenylalanine, the CDR3 has 16 residues. The entry retains the CDR3 DNA only, 48 bases that are in frame from base 1.